This T cell receptor (beta chain) came from a study of early T cells in non-severe SARS-CoV-2 infection. In the study overall: The authors sequenced bulk RNA from unsorted whole blood, leaving chains unpaired. Study-wide points: VDJdb-based matching was biased toward anti-spike CD8 responses and missed private and CD4 specificities.

This CDR3 contains 17 residues. Germline V gene lookup returns CDR1 LGHNA and CDR2 YSLEER. V lost 0 bases, J lost 2 bases, and 16 bases lay in between. Attachment of unique molecular identifiers was made to individual cDNA molecules. TCRdb recomputed calls from the 5' RACE reads with MiXCR, one row per CDR3 protein. The sample lists approximately 48,000 distinct CDR3 sequences, around 6.5% occurring once. This clonotype was picked up many times. Its antigen is as yet unknown. The rearrangement links TRBV4-3 to TRBJ1-2; possible D gene TRBD1, 5 bases. This receptor was identified in an adult who was a healthcare worker with PCR-confirmed SARS-CoV-2 infection or an uninfected control (not recorded which). This specimen was whole blood, taken at baseline. The CDR3 DNA reads TGCGCCAGCAGCCAAGAACGAGGAGGCAGGGAAAACTATGGCTACACCTTC. Its translation is CASSQERGGRENYGYTF.